The 27 T cell receptor beta chains reported below all come from one sample, sequenced in a study of blood T cell repertoires in COVID-19. The data were produced by immunoSEQ multiplex PCR, yet TCRdb's version contains in-frame clones alone and is incomplete. The sample yields fewer than 90,000 clones, just under 80% seen once. Sequenced: peripheral blood. These TCRs come from an older man with COVID-19, enrolled during active disease.

The chain employs TRBV7-3 and TRBJ1-6, with a possible D match to TRBD1 (6 bases). Germline-derived CDR1 and CDR2 are SGHTA and FQGTGA. This CDR3 is 15 amino acids long. Deletions cut 7 bases from V and 8 bases from J, with 18 bases between. The CDR3 sequence: CASIEGGGQDSPLHF. The CDR3 DNA follows: TGTGCCAGCATCGAAGGCGGGGGCCAGGATTCACCCCTCCACTTT.

J is TRBJ1-2 and V is TRBV7-2; no firm D call. The germline CDR1 and CDR2 sequences are SGHTA and FQGNSA. The CDR3 totals 15 residues. V was trimmed by 6 bases and J by 3 bases, leaving 17 bases between them. The CDR3 DNA reads as TGTGCCAGCAGTCTTAGCGCTGGTGGGGACTATGGCTACACCTTC. Its protein product is CASSLSAGGDYGYTF.

The chain is built from TRBV28 and TRBJ1-2, with 7 bases that match TRBD1. The CDR3 extends over 12 amino acids. The V gene end was trimmed by 5 bases and the J gene end by 7 bases; junction bases not matched to a gene: 4. CDR1 and CDR2 from the germline V gene are MDHEN and SYDVKM. CDR3 amino acids: CASSRSGGGYTF. In DNA form, the CDR3 reads TGTGCCAGCAGTAGATCAGGGGGTGGCTACACCTTC.

V gene TRBV6-5 combines with J gene TRBJ2-1; a weak D match, TRBD1 (6 bases). Trimming took 6 bases from V and 10 from J, leaving 13 bases between them. The CDR3 sequence is 12 residues long. Germline V gene data show CDR1 as MNHEY and CDR2 as SVGAGI. This chain's CDR3 is CASRRPGTEQFF. The CDR3 coding sequence is TGTGCCAGCAGGCGACCCGGGACAGAGCAGTTCTTC.

The gene calls are TRBV7-2 and TRBJ1-5, with TRBD1 matching 8 bases. The V gene end was trimmed by 5 bases and the J gene end by 5 bases; junction bases not matched to a gene: 5. Germline V CDR1 and CDR2: SGHTA, FQGNSA. The CDR3 has 14 residues. The CDR3 reads CASSPQGAHQPQHF. The CDR3 DNA is TGTGCCAGCAGCCCCCAGGGGGCACATCAGCCCCAGCATTTT. Together with reference TRBV7-2 and TRBJ1-5, the CDR3 gives the full variable domain: GAGVSQSPSNKVTEKGKDVELRCDPISGHTALYWYRQSLGQGLEFLIYFQGNSAPDKSGLPSDRFSAERTGGSVSTLTIQRTQQEDSAVYLCASSPQGAHQPQHFGDGTRLSIL.

This clone appeared once. The chain is built from TRBV27 and TRBJ2-5, with 8 bases identical to TRBD1. Germline loops: CDR1 MNHEY, CDR2 SMNVEV (reference sequence). The CDR3 consists of 14 residues. J lost 4 bases, V lost 5 bases, and 6 bases had no gene match. CDR3 sequence reads: CASSRDRGLETQYF. CDR3 bases: TGTGCCAGCAGTAGAGACAGGGGCCTAGAGACCCAGTACTTC.

This clone was counted between two and nine times. The V call is TRBV28, the J call TRBJ2-7, with D possibly being TRBD2 (5 bases). CDR1 MDHEN and CDR2 SYDVKM come from the germline V gene. This CDR3 is built from 13 residues. V was trimmed by 6 bases and J by 0 bases, leaving 9 bases between them. CDR3: CASRIGVSYEQYF. The CDR3 nucleotides read TGTGCCAGCAGGATCGGGGTCTCCTACGAGCAGTACTTC.

The V call is TRBV4-2, the J call TRBJ1-2, with 7 bases aligning to TRBD1. V trimming: 1 base; J trimming: 8 bases; junction bases outside the gene matches: 10. This CDR3 comprises 15 residues. Germline V gene sequence: CDR1 LGHNA, CDR2 YNFKEQ. Here the CDR3 DNA reads TGTGCCAGCAGCCAAGCCGGGACAGCGTCAACCGGCTACACCTTC. Protein: CASSQAGTASTGYTF.

The chain has TRBV2 and TRBJ2-3; 10 bases are a match to TRBD2. Germline-derived CDR1 and CDR2 are SNHLY and FYNNEI. CDR3 size: 15 residues. Trimming took 3 bases from V and 6 from J; bases not matched to a gene: 6. DNA for the CDR3: TGTGCCAGCAGTGACATAGCTAGCGGGAGTGATACGCAGTATTTT. Amino acids: CASSDIASGSDTQYF.

This chain joins TRBV14 and TRBJ2-7; 14 nucleotides line up with TRBD2. The CDR3 runs to 16 residues. Losses at the gene ends were 0 bases for V and 5 bases for J; bases not matched to a gene: 3. Germline CDR1 and CDR2: SGHDN and FVKESK. The CDR3 DNA is TGTGCCAGCAGCCAAGAAGGGACTAGCGGGAGCCACGAGCAGTACTTC. Protein: CASSQEGTSGSHEQYF.

CDR3 region: CASSRPQGLAHNEQFF. The CDR3, as DNA: TGTGCCAGCAGCCGACCTCAGGGACTAGCCCACAATGAGCAGTTCTTC. The chain combines TRBV6-2 or TRBV6-3 with TRBJ2-1, with 9 bases fitting TRBD2. The CDR3 loop spans 16 amino acids. V shed 6 bases, J shed 5 bases, and the junction held 11 bases outside the gene matches. Looked up from germline, CDR1 is MNHEY and CDR2 is SVGEGT.

The chain couples TRBV24-1 to TRBJ2-5; 8 bases line up with TRBD2. CDR3 length: 18 residues. V trimming: 1 base; J trimming: 1 base; junction bases outside the gene matches: 10. Germline V CDR1 and CDR2: KGHDR, SFDVKD. CDR3 residues: CATSDFNGAGDIQETQYF. In DNA, the CDR3 is TGTGCCACCAGTGATTTTAATGGAGCGGGAGACATCCAAGAGACCCAGTACTTC.

The chain uses TRBV7-2 and TRBJ2-5, with TRBD2 matching over 10 bases. CDR3 length: 14 residues. Germline CDR1 and CDR2: SGHTA and FQGNSA. Germline trimming cut 2 bases from V and 5 bases from J; bases unmatched to any gene: 2. CDR3 loop: CASSLWTSGETQYF. In DNA form, the CDR3 reads TGTGCCAGCAGCTTATGGACTAGCGGTGAGACCCAGTACTTC.

This chain joins TRBV4-3 and TRBJ2-7; 7 positions agree with TRBD1. Germline CDR1 and CDR2: LGHNA and YSLEER. The CDR3 has 16 residues. The V gene end was trimmed by 3 bases and the J gene end by 4 bases; junction bases not matched to a gene: 12. The CDR3: CASSHIRVRGSYEQYF. In DNA, the CDR3 is TGCGCCAGCAGCCACATACGAGTCAGGGGGTCTTACGAGCAGTACTTC.

This clone occurred once. This rearrangement joins TRBV28 to TRBJ1-1, with 7 nucleotides matching TRBD1. With V trimmed by 1 base and J by 8 bases, 10 bases remained unmatched. CDR1 and CDR2 (germline): MDHEN, SYDVKM. This CDR3 spans 15 amino acids. As DNA, the CDR3 is TGTGCCAGCAGTTTATACCAGACAGGGTCGCGCGAAGCTTTCTTT. Amino acids: CASSLYQTGSREAFF.

The V and J genes are TRBV24-1 and TRBJ2-3; possible D gene TRBD2, 5 bases. The germline V gene has CDR1 KGHDR and CDR2 SFDVKD. The CDR3 contains 15 residues. Trimming removed 4 bases from V and 6 bases from J, with 16 bases in between. DNA for the CDR3: TGTGCCACCAGTGAGTCAACATCGGCGGGTGATACGCAGTATTTT. Amino acids: CATSESTSAGDTQYF.

The DNA of the CDR3 is TGTGCCAGCAGCCCGTGGCAGGAAGTAAATGAAAAACTGTTTTTT. This codes for CASSPWQEVNEKLFF. The chain joins TRBV11-2 to TRBJ1-4, with unresolved D. The germline V and J ends were trimmed by 5 bases and 5 bases, with 15 bases remaining between them. Germline CDR1 is SGHAT and CDR2 is FQNNGV. The CDR3 runs to 15 residues.

This chain joins TRBV5-1 and TRBJ1-1; D is unresolved. The germline V and J ends were trimmed by 1 base and 4 bases, with 8 bases remaining between them. Germline V gives CDR1 SGHRS, CDR2 YFSETQ. This CDR3 has 13 residues. CDR3 nucleotide sequence: TGCGCCAGCAGCTTGATTCCATCCACTGAAGCTTTCTTT. Protein: CASSLIPSTEAFF.

V and J are TRBV6-5 and TRBJ1-3; D gene ambiguous. V lost 5 bases and J 0 bases, leaving 11 bases between the germline ends. Germline CDR1 is MNHEY and CDR2 is SVGAGI. The CDR3 is 15 residues long. The CDR3 sequence is CASSPTSTSGNTIYF. The CDR3 DNA reads TGTGCCAGCAGTCCCACAAGTACCTCTGGAAACACCATATATTTT.

The J gene is TRBJ2-1, the V gene TRBV5-6; 10 bases align to TRBD2. The trim removed 2 bases at V and 9 bases at J, leaving 5 bases unmatched. The CDR3 length is 14 residues. Germline lookup yields CDR1 SGHDT and CDR2 YYEEEE. The chain's CDR3 is CASSFLAGAREQFF. The CDR3 DNA follows: TGTGCCAGCAGCTTCCTAGCGGGAGCGCGTGAGCAGTTCTTC.

The CDR3 is CASSPPGYEQYF. The CDR3 bases are TGCGCCAGCAGCCCCCCGGGCTACGAGCAGTACTTC. The V gene is TRBV5-1, the J gene TRBJ2-7, with D uncertain. Deletions cut 4 bases from V and 3 bases from J, with 8 bases between. This CDR3 is 12 amino acids long. Germline CDR1 and CDR2: SGHRS and YFSETQ.

This clone was counted a few times. The chain recombines TRBV7-9 with TRBJ2-3; no clear D. CDR1 is SEHNR, CDR2 FQNEAQ, per germline (reference sequence). Trimming removed 4 bases from V and 3 bases from J, with 5 bases in between. The CDR3 runs to 12 residues. The CDR3 here is CASSSITDTQYF. The CDR3, as DNA: TGTGCCAGCAGCTCCATTACAGATACGCAGTATTTT. The complete variable domain, with remaining parts taken from reference TRBV7-9 and TRBJ2-3, reads DTGVSQNPRHKITKRGQNVTFRCDPISEHNRLYWYRQTLGQGPEFLTYFQNEAQLEKSRLLSDRFSAERPKGSFSTLEIQRTEQGDSAMYLCASSSITDTQYFGPGTRLTVL.

CDR3 nucleotide sequence: TGCGCCAGCAGCTTGGGGACGGGGGAGACCCAGTACTTC. As protein: CASSLGTGETQYF. The V and J genes are TRBV5-1 and TRBJ2-5, with a possible D match to TRBD2 (5 bases). The CDR3 extends over 13 amino acids. Trimming pared 0 bases from V and 5 bases from J, leaving 8 bases between. Germline values: CDR1 SGHRS, CDR2 YFSETQ.

This clone has a count of ten or more. The chain recombines TRBV28 with TRBJ1-1; TRBD1 might be the D (5 bases). In germline, CDR1 is MDHEN, CDR2 SYDVKM. With 7 bases removed from V and 2 bases from J, the gap between germline ends came to 17 bases. This CDR3 has 15 residues. CDR3 nucleotide sequence: TGTGCCAGCATTTCTAGCGGGGCGGTTAACACTGAAGCTTTCTTT. Translation gives CASISSGAVNTEAFF.

This chain links TRBV10-3 with TRBJ2-3, with TRBD1 matching 9 bases. Germline V gene data show CDR1 as ENHRY and CDR2 as SYGVKD. Unmatched junction bases numbered 3, after V lost 7 bases and J lost 4 bases. The CDR3 has 13 residues. Here the CDR3 DNA reads TGTGCCATCAAGGGACAGGGAGCAGATACGCAGTATTTT. It is translated as CAIKGQGADTQYF.

The gene calls are TRBV10-3 and TRBJ1-2; D remains ambiguous. This CDR3 is 16 amino acids long. Germline values: CDR1 ENHRY, CDR2 SYGVKD. The ends were cut back, 0 bases at V and 6 bases at J, with 17 bases in the middle. CDR3 sequence: CAISESTIGRRDGYTF. The CDR3 DNA reads TGTGCCATCAGTGAGTCGACTATAGGGAGACGGGATGGCTACACCTTC.

The V gene is TRBV18, the J gene TRBJ2-3, with 8 bases identical to TRBD2. Germline V gene lookup returns CDR1 KGHSH and CDR2 LQKENI. J lost 3 bases, V lost 3 bases, and 17 bases had no gene match. This CDR3 spans 19 amino acids. The CDR3 DNA reads as TGTGCCAGCTCACCCCTAGTGGTAGCGGGGACTCCTGGGACAGATACGCAGTATTTT. Translating gives CASSPLVVAGTPGTDTQYF.